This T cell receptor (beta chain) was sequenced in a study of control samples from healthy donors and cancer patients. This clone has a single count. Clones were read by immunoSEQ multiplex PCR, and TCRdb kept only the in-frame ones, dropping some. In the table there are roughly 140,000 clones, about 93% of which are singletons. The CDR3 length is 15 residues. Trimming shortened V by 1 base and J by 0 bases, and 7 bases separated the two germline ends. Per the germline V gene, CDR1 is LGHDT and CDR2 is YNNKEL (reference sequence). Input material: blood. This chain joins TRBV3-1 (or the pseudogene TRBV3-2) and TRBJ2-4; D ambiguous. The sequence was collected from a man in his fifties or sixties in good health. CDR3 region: CASSQGRLAKNIQYF. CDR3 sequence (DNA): TGTGCCAGCAGCCAAGGAAGACTAGCCAAAAACATTCAGTACTTC.